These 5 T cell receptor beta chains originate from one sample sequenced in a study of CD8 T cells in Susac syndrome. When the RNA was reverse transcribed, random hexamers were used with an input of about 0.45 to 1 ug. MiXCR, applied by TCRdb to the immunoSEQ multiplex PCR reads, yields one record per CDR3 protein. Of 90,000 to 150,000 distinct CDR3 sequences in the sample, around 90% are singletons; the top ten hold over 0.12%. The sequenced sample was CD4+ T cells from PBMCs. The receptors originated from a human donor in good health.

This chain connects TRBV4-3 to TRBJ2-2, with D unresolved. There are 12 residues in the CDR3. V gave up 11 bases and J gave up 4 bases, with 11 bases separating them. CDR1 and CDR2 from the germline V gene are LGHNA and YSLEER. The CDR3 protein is CAASGPTGELFF. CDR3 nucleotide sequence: TGCGCCGCTTCCGGGCCCACCGGGGAGCTGTTTTTT.

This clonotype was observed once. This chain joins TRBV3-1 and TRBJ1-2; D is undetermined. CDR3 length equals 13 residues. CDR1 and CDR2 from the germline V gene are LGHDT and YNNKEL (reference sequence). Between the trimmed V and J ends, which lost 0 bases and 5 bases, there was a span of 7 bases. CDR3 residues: CASSQDFIYGYTF. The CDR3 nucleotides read TGTGCCAGCAGCCAAGATTTTATTTATGGCTACACCTTC.

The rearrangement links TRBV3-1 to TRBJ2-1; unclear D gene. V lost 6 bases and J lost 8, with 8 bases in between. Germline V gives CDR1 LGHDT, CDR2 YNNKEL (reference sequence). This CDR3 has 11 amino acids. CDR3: CASRSADEQFF. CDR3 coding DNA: TGTGCCAGCAGATCAGCCGATGAGCAGTTCTTC.

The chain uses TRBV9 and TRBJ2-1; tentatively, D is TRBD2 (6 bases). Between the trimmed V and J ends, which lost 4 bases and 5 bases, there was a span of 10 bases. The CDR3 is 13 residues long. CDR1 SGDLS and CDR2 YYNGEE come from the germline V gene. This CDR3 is CASSTGLDNEQFF. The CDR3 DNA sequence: TGTGCCAGCAGCACGGGACTCGACAATGAGCAGTTCTTC.

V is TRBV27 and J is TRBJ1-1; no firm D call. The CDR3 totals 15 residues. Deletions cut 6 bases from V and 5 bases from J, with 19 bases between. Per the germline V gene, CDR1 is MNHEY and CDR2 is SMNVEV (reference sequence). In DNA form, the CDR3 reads TGTGCCAGCAGCCCCACTGGGGAATCTGAGACTGAAGCTTTCTTT. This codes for CASSPTGESETEAFF.